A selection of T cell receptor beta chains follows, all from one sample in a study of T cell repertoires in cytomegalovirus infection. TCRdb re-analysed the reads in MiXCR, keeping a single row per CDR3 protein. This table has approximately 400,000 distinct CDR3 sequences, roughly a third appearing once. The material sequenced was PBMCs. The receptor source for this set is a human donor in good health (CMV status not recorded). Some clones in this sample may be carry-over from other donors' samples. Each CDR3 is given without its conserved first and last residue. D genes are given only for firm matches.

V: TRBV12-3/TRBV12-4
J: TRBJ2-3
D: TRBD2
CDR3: ASTLSGGGTDTQY

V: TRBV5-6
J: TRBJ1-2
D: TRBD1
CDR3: ASSWDRGRGGYT

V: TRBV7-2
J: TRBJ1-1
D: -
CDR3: ASSLGGHLTEAF

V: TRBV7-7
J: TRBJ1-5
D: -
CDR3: ASSPNPRQAPPDNHQPQH

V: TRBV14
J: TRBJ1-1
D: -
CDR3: ASSQVSGTTEAF

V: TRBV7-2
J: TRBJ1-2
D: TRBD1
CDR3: ASSRDRVNYGYT

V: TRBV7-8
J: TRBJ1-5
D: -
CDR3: ASTRELNQPQH

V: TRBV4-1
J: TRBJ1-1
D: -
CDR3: ASAAGQPFEAF

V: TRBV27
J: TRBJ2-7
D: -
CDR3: ASSFAGFPYEQY

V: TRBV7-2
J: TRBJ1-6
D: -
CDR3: ASSLSPAAINSPLH

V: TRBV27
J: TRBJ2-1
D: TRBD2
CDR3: ASSSVTGGNNEQF